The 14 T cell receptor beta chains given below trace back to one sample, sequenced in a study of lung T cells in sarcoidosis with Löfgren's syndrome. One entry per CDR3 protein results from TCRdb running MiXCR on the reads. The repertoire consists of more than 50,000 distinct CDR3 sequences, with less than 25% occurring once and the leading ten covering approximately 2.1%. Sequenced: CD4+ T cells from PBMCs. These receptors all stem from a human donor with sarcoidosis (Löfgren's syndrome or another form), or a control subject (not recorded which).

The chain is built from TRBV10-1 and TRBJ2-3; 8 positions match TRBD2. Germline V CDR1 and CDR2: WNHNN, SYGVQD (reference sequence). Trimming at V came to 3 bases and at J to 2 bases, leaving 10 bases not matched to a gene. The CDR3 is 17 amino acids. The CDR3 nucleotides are TGCGCCAGCAGTGACTACGGCGCGGGGGGCTACACAGATACGCAGTATTTT. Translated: CASSDYGAGGYTDTQYF.

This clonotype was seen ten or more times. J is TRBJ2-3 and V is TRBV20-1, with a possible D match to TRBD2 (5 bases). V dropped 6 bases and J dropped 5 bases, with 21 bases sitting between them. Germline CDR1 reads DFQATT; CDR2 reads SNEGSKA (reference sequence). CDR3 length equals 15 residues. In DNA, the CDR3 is TGCAGTGCCCTTCCCGAGCGGCGGGTGGTAGATACGCAGTATTTT. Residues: CSALPERRVVDTQYF.

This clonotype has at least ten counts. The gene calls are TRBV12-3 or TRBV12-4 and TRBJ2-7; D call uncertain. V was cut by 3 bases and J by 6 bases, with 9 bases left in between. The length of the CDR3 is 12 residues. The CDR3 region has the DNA TGTGCCAGCAGTTTCGACTGGGGCGAGCAGTACTTC. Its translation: CASSFDWGEQYF.

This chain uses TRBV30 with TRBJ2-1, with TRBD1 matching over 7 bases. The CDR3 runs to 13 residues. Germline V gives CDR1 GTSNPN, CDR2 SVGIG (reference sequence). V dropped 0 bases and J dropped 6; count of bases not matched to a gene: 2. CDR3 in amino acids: CAWSVHRGNEQFF. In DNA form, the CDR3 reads TGTGCCTGGAGTGTACACAGGGGCAATGAGCAGTTCTTC.

The CDR3 region is CASSGPARGTDTQYF. CDR3 in DNA: TGTGCCAGTAGTGGCCCAGCGCGAGGCACAGATACGCAGTATTTT. The chain has TRBV19 and TRBJ2-3, with D uncertain. V lost 5 bases, J lost 1 base, and 13 bases lay in between. This CDR3 region has 15 residues. The V gene's germline CDR1 is LNHDA and CDR2 SQIVND (reference sequence).

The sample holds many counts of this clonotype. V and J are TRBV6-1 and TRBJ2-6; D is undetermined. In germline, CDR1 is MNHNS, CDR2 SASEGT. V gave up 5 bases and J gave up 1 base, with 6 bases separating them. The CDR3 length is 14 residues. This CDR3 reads CASSSVSGANVLTF. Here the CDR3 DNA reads TGTGCCAGCAGTTCAGTTTCTGGGGCCAACGTCCTGACTTTC.

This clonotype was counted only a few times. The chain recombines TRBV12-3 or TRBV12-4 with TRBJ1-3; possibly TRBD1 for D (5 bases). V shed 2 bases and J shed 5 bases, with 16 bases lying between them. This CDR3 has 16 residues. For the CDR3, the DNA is TGTGCCAGCAGTTTATGGGGCGGTCCTGGAAGAAACACCATATATTTT. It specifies CASSLWGGPGRNTIYF.

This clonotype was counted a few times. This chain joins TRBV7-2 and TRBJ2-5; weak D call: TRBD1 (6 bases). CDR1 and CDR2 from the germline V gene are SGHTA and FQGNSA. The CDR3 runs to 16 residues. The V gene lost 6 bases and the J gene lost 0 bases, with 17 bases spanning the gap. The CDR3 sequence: CASSLRGSANQETQYF. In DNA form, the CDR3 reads TGTGCCAGCAGTCTGAGGGGGAGCGCTAACCAAGAGACCCAGTACTTC.

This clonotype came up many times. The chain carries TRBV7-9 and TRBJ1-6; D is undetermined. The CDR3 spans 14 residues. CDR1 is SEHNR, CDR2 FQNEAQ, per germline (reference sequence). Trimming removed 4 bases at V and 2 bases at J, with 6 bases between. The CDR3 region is CASSSRTYNSPLHF. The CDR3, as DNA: TGTGCCAGCAGCTCCAGAACCTATAATTCACCCCTCCACTTT.

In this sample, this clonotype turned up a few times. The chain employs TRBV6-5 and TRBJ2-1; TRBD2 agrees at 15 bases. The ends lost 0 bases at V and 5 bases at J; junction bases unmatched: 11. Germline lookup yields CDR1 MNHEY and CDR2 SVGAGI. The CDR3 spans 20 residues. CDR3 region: CASSYSLPGTSGRRDNEQFF. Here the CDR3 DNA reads TGTGCCAGCAGTTACTCTCTTCCCGGGACTAGCGGGAGGAGGGACAATGAGCAGTTCTTC.

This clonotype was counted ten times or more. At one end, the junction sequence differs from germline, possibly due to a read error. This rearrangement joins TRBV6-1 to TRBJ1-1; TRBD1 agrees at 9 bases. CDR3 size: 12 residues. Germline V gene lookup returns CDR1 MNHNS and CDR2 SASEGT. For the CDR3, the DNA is TGTGCCAGCAGCTCCCGACAGGGGGACGGTGCGTTT. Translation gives CASSSRQGDGAF.

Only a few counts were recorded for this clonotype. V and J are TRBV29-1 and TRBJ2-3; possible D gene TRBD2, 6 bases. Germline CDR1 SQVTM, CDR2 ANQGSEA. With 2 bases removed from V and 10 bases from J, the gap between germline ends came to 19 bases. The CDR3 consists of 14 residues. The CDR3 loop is CSVESVGGRPAQYF. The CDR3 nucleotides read TGCAGCGTTGAAAGCGTCGGGGGTAGGCCAGCGCAGTATTTT.

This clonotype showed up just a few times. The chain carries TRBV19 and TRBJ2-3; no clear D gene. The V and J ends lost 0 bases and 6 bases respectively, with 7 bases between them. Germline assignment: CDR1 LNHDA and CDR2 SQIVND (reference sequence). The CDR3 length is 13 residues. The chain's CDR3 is CASSIEGFDTQYF. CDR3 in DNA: TGTGCCAGTAGTATAGAAGGGTTTGATACGCAGTATTTT.

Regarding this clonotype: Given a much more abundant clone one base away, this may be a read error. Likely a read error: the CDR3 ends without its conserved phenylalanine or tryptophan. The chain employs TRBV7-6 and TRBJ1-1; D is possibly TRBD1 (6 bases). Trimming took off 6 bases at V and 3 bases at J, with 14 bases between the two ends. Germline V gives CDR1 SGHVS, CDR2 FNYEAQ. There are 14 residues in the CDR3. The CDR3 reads CASRSPGADTEAFS. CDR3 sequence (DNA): TGTGCCAGCAGGTCACCAGGGGCGGACACTGAAGCTTTCTCT.